What follows describes a single T cell receptor (beta chain). These data originate in a study of PD-1 blockade in classical Hodgkin lymphoma. Brentuximab vedotin exposure varied, and every patient relapsed after autologous stem cell transplantation. Using immunoSEQ multiplex PCR, the repertoire was profiled, and TCRdb retains in-frame clones only, with some absent. The table has tens of thousands of clones, under 90% seen once. This clonotype was sampled from a human donor with classical Hodgkin lymphoma. Sample: peripheral blood mononuclear cells (PBMCs), taken at baseline.

The CDR3 here is CASSVDLRYGYTF. The CDR3 bases are TGTGCCAGCAGCGTAGACTTACGCTATGGCTACACCTTC. V and J are TRBV9 and TRBJ1-2; D is ambiguous. This CDR3 is 13 amino acids long. Between the trimmed V and J ends, which lost 0 bases and 4 bases, there was a span of 7 bases. Germline CDR1 is SGDLS and CDR2 is YYNGEE.